This is a list of T cell receptor beta chains from one sample in a study of CD8+CD57+ T cells in acquired aplastic anemia. TCRdb fed the reads into MiXCR, producing one record per CDR3 protein. This sample yields around 200,000 distinct CDR3 sequences, of which about 53% are seen a single time; more than 15% belongs to the top ten. Sequenced material: sorted CD4+, CD8+, or CD8+CD57+ T cells (not recorded which) from PBMCs. The receptors were sampled from a human donor in good health, serving as a control. Both conserved end residues are part of each CDR3. D genes are given only for firm matches. Rows may omit the clone size; those that give it use once, few, many or a size class.

DNA: TGTGCCATCAGTGAGTCTCCCGCGAAAGGATGGGGGTTCTTC
CDR3: CAISESPAKGWGFF
size: -
J: TRBJ2-1
V: TRBV10-3
D: -

DNA: TGTGCCAGCAGCAGTATACAGGGCCCGAACACTGAAGCTTTCTTT
CDR3: CASSSIQGPNTEAFF
size: -
J: TRBJ1-1
V: TRBV7-6
D: -

DNA: TGTGCCAGCAGACCAGGGGGCGCGGACACTGAAGCTTTCTTT
CDR3: CASRPGGADTEAFF
size: many
J: TRBJ1-1
V: TRBV28
D: TRBD1

DNA: TGTGCCAGCAGCTCGACAGGGATCGGGGAGCTGGTTTTT
CDR3: CASSSTGIGELVF
size: -
J: TRBJ2-2
V: TRBV7-3
D: TRBD1

DNA: TGTGCCTACACCACGGGTAGCTCCCACGAGCAGTACTTC
CDR3: CAYTTGSSHEQYF
size: few
J: TRBJ2-7
V: TRBV25-1
D: -

DNA: TGTGCCAGTAGTATAGCCCCGGGGGCAGGGACTGGTCGTGGCTACACCTTC
CDR3: CASSIAPGAGTGRGYTF
size: -
J: TRBJ1-2
V: TRBV19
D: -

DNA: TGTGCCAGCAGCTTAACTGCCGGGGCTAACACCGGGGAGCTGTTTTTT
CDR3: CASSLTAGANTGELFF
size: many
J: TRBJ2-2
V: TRBV7-3
D: -

DNA: TGTGCCAGCAGTGAAATTGGGACAGGCTACGAGCAGTACTTC
CDR3: CASSEIGTGYEQYF
size: few
J: TRBJ2-7
V: TRBV6-9
D: TRBD1

DNA: TGCAGCGTTGAAAAAAGCCTCGACAAGCAGTACTTC
CDR3: CSVEKSLDKQYF
size: many
J: TRBJ2-7
V: TRBV29-1
D: -

DNA: TGTGCCAGTCAGGCGGGGTTAATCCTGAACACTGAAGCTTTCTTT
CDR3: CASQAGLILNTEAFF
size: many
J: TRBJ1-1
V: TRBV19
D: -

DNA: TGTGCCAGTAGTAATGTCGACAGGACTGAAAAACTGTTTTTT
CDR3: CASSNVDRTEKLFF
size: -
J: TRBJ1-4
V: TRBV19
D: -

DNA: TGTGCCAGCAGGGACAGGGACACAGATACGCAGTATTTT
CDR3: CASRDRDTDTQYF
size: many
J: TRBJ2-3
V: TRBV27
D: TRBD1

DNA: TGTGCCAGTAGTATAGAAGGGACACGGATTTACAATGAGCAGTTCTTC
CDR3: CASSIEGTRIYNEQFF
size: -
J: TRBJ2-1
V: TRBV19
D: -

DNA: TGCAGTGCTCACACCGCGGGGGGAGAGACCCAGTACTTC
CDR3: CSAHTAGGETQYF
size: -
J: TRBJ2-5
V: TRBV20-1
D: TRBD2

DNA: TGTGCCAGCAGCTTAGGGGGGGGGACCATGCACTTC
CDR3: CASSLGGGTMHF
size: few
J: TRBJ2-7
V: TRBV7-6
D: TRBD2

DNA: TGTGCCACCAGCACGTTCGGGACAGGGGTCTCCTACGAGCAGTACTTC
CDR3: CATSTFGTGVSYEQYF
size: -
J: TRBJ2-7
V: TRBV15
D: TRBD1

DNA: TGTGCCATCAGTGAGTCCGGCTACGAGCAGTACTTC
CDR3: CAISESGYEQYF
size: many
J: TRBJ2-7
V: TRBV10-3
D: -

DNA: TGTGCCATCAGGCGGGGTCGGGGGGGCACAGATACGCAGTATTTT
CDR3: CAIRRGRGGTDTQYF
size: few
J: TRBJ2-3
V: TRBV10-3
D: TRBD2

DNA: TGTGCCAGCAGCATAAGGACAGGTCCGACGCGGGAGCAGTACTTC
CDR3: CASSIRTGPTREQYF
size: -
J: TRBJ2-7
V: TRBV7-2
D: TRBD1

DNA: TGTGCCAGTAGTATAACAGGGTTATCTGCGAACACTGAAGCTTTCTTT
CDR3: CASSITGLSANTEAFF
size: -
J: TRBJ1-1
V: TRBV19
D: -

DNA: TGTGCCACCAGCAGAGAGATTGACCCCGGGGTCTCCGAGCAGTACTTC
CDR3: CATSREIDPGVSEQYF
size: -
J: TRBJ2-7
V: TRBV15
D: -

DNA: TGTGCCAGCAGCTTAGGGCAGGGCGCCTACAATGAGCAGTACTTC
CDR3: CASSLGQGAYNEQYF
size: -
J: TRBJ2-7
V: TRBV7-6
D: -

DNA: TGCAGTGCTCTGTCGGACCGTTCCCACAATGAGCAGTTCTTC
CDR3: CSALSDRSHNEQFF
size: -
J: TRBJ2-1
V: TRBV20-1
D: -

DNA: TGCAGTGCTAGAGGTTCTAAGGCAGGGCATAGCAATCAGCCCCAGCATTTT
CDR3: CSARGSKAGHSNQPQHF
size: once
J: TRBJ1-5
V: TRBV20-1
D: -

DNA: TGCAGGCTCAGGGAGTGCGTCTATGGCTACACCTTC
CDR3: CRLRECVYGYTF
size: -
J: TRBJ1-2
V: TRBV20-1
D: -

DNA: TGTGCCAGCAGTCCCCACGGACCGTACAACGAGCAGTACTTC
CDR3: CASSPHGPYNEQYF
size: many
J: TRBJ2-7
V: TRBV6-2/TRBV6-3
D: -

DNA: TGTGCCATCAGTCGGGGGGGACAGCCCCAGCATTTT
CDR3: CAISRGGQPQHF
size: -
J: TRBJ1-5
V: TRBV10-3
D: -